Shown below are 24 T cell receptor beta chains from a single sample sequenced in a study of monozygotic twins with inflammatory bowel disease. TCRdb re-called the 5' RACE reads, yielding one record per CDR3 amino acid sequence without DNA. The sample table sets out more than 300,000 distinct CDR3 sequences. Sequencing was done on a sample of blood. The receptor source for this set is a human donor with ulcerative colitis or Crohn's disease, or a healthy co-twin of an affected twin (not recorded which).

The J gene is TRBJ1-4, the V gene TRBV29-1; TCRdb picks TRBD1, but there is no DNA to check that call. CDR3 size: 12 residues. Germline V gives CDR1 SQVTM, CDR2 ANQGSEA. The CDR3 region is CSVGRDSEKLFF.

This chain uses TRBV11-3 with TRBJ2-7; TCRdb's D call of TRBD1 is untestable without DNA. This CDR3 has 14 amino acids. Germline-derived CDR1 and CDR2 are SGHNT and YENEEA. Here the CDR3 reads CASSIQQGVGEQYF. The variable domain in full, with the rest retrieved from reference TRBV11-3 and TRBJ2-7, is EAGVVQSPRYKIIEKKQPVAFWCNPISGHNTLYWYLQNLGQGPELLIRYENEEAVDDSQLPKDRFSAERLKGVDSTLKIQPAELGDSAVYLCASSIQQGVGEQYFGPGTRLTVT.

This chain links TRBV12-3 or TRBV12-4 with TRBJ1-5; as DNA is missing, the TRBD1 call by TCRdb cannot be tested. The CDR3 covers 16 residues. The CDR3 sequence: CASSLTGPYSNQPQHF.

The genes are TRBV6-5 and TRBJ2-4. Germline V lookup: CDR1 MNHEY, CDR2 SVGAGI. The CDR3 has 15 amino acids. The CDR3 protein is CASSYSWAAKNIQYF.

The chain links TRBV11-1 to TRBJ2-2; there is no DNA to check the TCRdb D call of TRBD2. CDR3 size: 19 residues. Per germline, CDR1 SGHAT and CDR2 FQDESV (reference sequence). The chain's CDR3 is CASSRPGKAPISNTGELFF.

This rearrangement joins TRBV7-9 to TRBJ1-5; TCRdb's assignment of TRBD1 cannot be checked, as there is no DNA. This CDR3 comprises 13 residues. CDR1 SEHNR and CDR2 FQNEAQ come from the germline V gene (reference sequence). The CDR3 loop is CASGQGWDQPQHF.

The gene calls are TRBV5-1 and TRBJ1-2. The CDR3 consists of 12 residues. The V gene's germline CDR1 is SGHRS and CDR2 YFSETQ. The CDR3 is CASWAGDYGYTF.

The chain is built from TRBV20-1 and TRBJ2-1; TCRdb proposes TRBD1, but this gene call is untestable without DNA. The CDR3 consists of 13 residues. CDR1 is DFQATT and CDR2 is SNEGSKA in the germline V gene (reference sequence). CDR3 residues: CSAPKQGGNEQFF.

The chain is built from TRBV7-9 and TRBJ2-3; the D call of TRBD2 rests on TCRdb alone, since no DNA is present to check it. Germline CDR1 and CDR2: SEHNR and FQNEAQ (reference sequence). The CDR3 has 16 amino acids. CDR3 amino acids: CASSPRGISSTDTQYF.

The V and J genes are TRBV5-6 and TRBJ2-1; TCRdb's D gene call, TRBD2, goes unchecked for lack of DNA. Germline V gene lookup returns CDR1 SGHDT and CDR2 YYEEEE. The CDR3 consists of 13 residues. The CDR3 loop is CASSLGREDEQFF.

This chain joins TRBV12-3 or TRBV12-4 and TRBJ1-5. CDR3 length equals 12 residues. The CDR3 region is CASSSLKQPQHF.

This sequence joins TRBV20-1 and TRBJ1-3. Germline CDR1 DFQATT, CDR2 SNEGSKA (reference sequence). This CDR3 comprises 13 residues. CDR3 sequence reads: CSARENSGNTIYF.

The J gene is TRBJ2-7, the V gene TRBV7-8. The CDR3 has 15 residues. CDR1 and CDR2 from the germline V gene are SGHVS and FQNEAQ. This chain's CDR3 is CASSFGILSSYEQYF.

The chain links TRBV3-1 to TRBJ2-7; TCRdb returns TRBD1, unconfirmable since there is no DNA. This CDR3 spans 16 amino acids. The germline V gene encodes CDR1 LGHDT and CDR2 YNNKEL (reference sequence). The CDR3 loop is CASSHKGAPSSYEQYF.

The V gene is TRBV5-5, the J gene TRBJ1-1. This CDR3 is built from 14 residues. Germline assignment: CDR1 SGHKS and CDR2 YYEKEE (reference sequence). CDR3 residues: CASSLRTRNTEAFF.

The rearrangement joins TRBV4-3 to TRBJ2-7; TCRdb reports TRBD2, a call that lacks DNA to check it against. Germline CDR1 and CDR2: LGHNA and YSLEER. CDR3 length equals 15 residues. The chain's CDR3 is CASSPDGPSTYEQYF.

This chain links TRBV29-1 with TRBJ2-1; TCRdb indicates TRBD2, and absent DNA this call remains unverified. From germline, CDR1 is SQVTM and CDR2 ANQGSEA. There are 14 residues in the CDR3. CDR3 in amino acids: CSGDGGRFYNEQFF.

This chain links TRBV5-5 with TRBJ2-5; lacking DNA, the TRBD2 call made by TCRdb goes unchecked. CDR3 size: 16 residues. The V gene's germline CDR1 is SGHKS and CDR2 YYEKEE (reference sequence). CDR3 protein: CASSAGGDGGGETQYF. Full variable domain (missing parts from reference TRBV5-5 and TRBJ2-5): DAGVTQSPTHLIKTRGQQVTLRCSPISGHKSVSWYQQVLGQGPQFIFQYYEKEERGRGNFPDRFSARQFPNYSSELNVNALLLGDSALYLCASSAGGDGGGETQYFGPGTRLLVL.

The chain combines TRBV20-1 with TRBJ2-2; TCRdb names TRBD2, which stays unverified in the absence of DNA. The CDR3 contains 15 residues. Looked up from germline, CDR1 is DFQATT and CDR2 is SNEGSKA (reference sequence). Here the CDR3 reads CSARRLAANTGELFF.

The chain is built from TRBV11-2 and TRBJ2-7; with no DNA, the TCRdb D assignment of TRBD2 cannot be verified. Germline V CDR1 and CDR2: SGHAT, FQNNGV. This CDR3 has 16 amino acids. CDR3 in amino acids: CASSLDVSGRINEQYF.

This chain connects TRBV6-1 to TRBJ1-1; with no DNA, the TCRdb D assignment of TRBD1 cannot be verified. Germline loops: CDR1 MNHNS, CDR2 SASEGT. CDR3 size: 14 residues. CDR3 in amino acids: CASTKGQGNTEAFF.

J is TRBJ1-1 and V is TRBV25-1; the D call of TRBD1 rests on TCRdb alone, since no DNA is present to check it. Germline lookup yields CDR1 MGHDK and CDR2 SYGVNS. The CDR3 covers 15 residues. Here the CDR3 reads CASSDHRGRSTEAFF. Looking up the rest from reference TRBV25-1 and TRBJ1-1 gives the full variable domain: EADIYQTPRYLVIGTGKKITLECSQTMGHDKMYWYQQDPGMELHLIHYSYGVNSTEKGDLSSESTVSRIRTEHFPLTLESARPSHTSQYLCASSDHRGRSTEAFFGQGTRLTVV.

The chain employs TRBV5-1 and TRBJ2-7; TCRdb selects TRBD1, and the lack of DNA leaves this call unchecked. The CDR3 consists of 14 residues. Germline CDR1 is SGHRS and CDR2 is YFSETQ. CDR3 loop: CASSLVQGKPEQYF. Together with reference TRBV5-1 and TRBJ2-7, the CDR3 gives the full variable domain: KAGVTQTPRYLIKTRGQQVTLSCSPISGHRSVSWYQQTPGQGLQFLFEYFSETQRNKGNFPGRFSGRQFSNSRSEMNVSTLELGDSALYLCASSLVQGKPEQYFGPGTRLTVT.

The V call is TRBV20-1, the J call TRBJ1-6; TCRdb lists TRBD1, though no DNA is available to test this call. The CDR3 is made up of 16 amino acids. Germline assignment: CDR1 DFQATT and CDR2 SNEGSKA (reference sequence). The CDR3 protein is CSAIRDTSSYNSPLHF.